A selection of T cell receptor beta chains follows, all from one sample in a study of T cells in Graves' hyperthyroidism and ophthalmopathy. Via MiXCR, TCRdb re-called the multiplex PCR reads, giving one row per CDR3 protein. This repertoire shows 150,000 to 200,000 distinct CDR3 sequences, just under 9.5% found once; its top ten account for 22%. The sample taken for sequencing was blood. These receptors all come from a young woman with Graves' hyperthyroidism that later progressed to Graves' ophthalmopathy. The CDR3 runs from the conserved cysteine through the conserved F or W. The D gene is left open where the match is weak. Clone size is shown for a subset of rows, as once, few, many or a class of expanded clone.

abundance	d_gene	v_gene	j_gene	CDR3aa	CDR3nt
many	TRBD2	TRBV12-3/TRBV12-4	TRBJ2-5	CASKGLATETQYF	TGTGCCAGCAAGGGACTAGCTACAGAGACCCAGTACTTC
once	-	TRBV7-3	TRBJ1-1	CASSPVGADRAFF	TGTGCCAGCAGCCCAGTAGGGGCGGATCGAGCTTTCTTT
many	TRBD1	TRBV28	TRBJ2-1	CASRNRGGYYNEQFF	TGTGCCAGCAGAAATAGAGGGGGCTACTACAATGAGCAGTTCTTC
many	-	TRBV7-9	TRBJ1-1	CASSPEGTEAFF	TGTGCCAGCAGCCCCGAGGGTACTGAAGCTTTCTTT
many	TRBD1	TRBV6-1	TRBJ1-5	CASRTGRYQPQHF	TGTGCCAGCAGGACAGGGCGTTATCAGCCCCAGCATTTT
few	TRBD1	TRBV19	TRBJ1-6	CASSTKSGTGNSPLHF	TGTGCCAGTAGTACGAAGAGTGGGACAGGGAATTCACCCCTCCACTTT
-	-	TRBV9	TRBJ2-7	CASSSNSGERSYEQYF	TGTGCCAGCAGCTCCAATTCAGGGGAAAGGTCCTACGAGCAGTACTTC
few	TRBD1	TRBV27	TRBJ2-7	CASSKTGVNAYEQYF	TGTGCCAGCAGTAAGACAGGGGTAAACGCCTACGAGCAGTACTTC
many	TRBD2	TRBV2	TRBJ2-1	CASSGISGRYEQFF	TGTGCCAGCAGTGGGATTAGCGGGAGATATGAGCAGTTCTTC
many	-	TRBV4-2	TRBJ2-7	CASSQEPDSSYEQYF	TGTGCCAGCAGCCAAGAGCCGGACAGTTCCTACGAGCAGTACTTC
-	-	TRBV3-1	TRBJ2-2	CASSQDWDTGELFF	TGTGCCAGCAGCCAAGATTGGGACACCGGGGAGCTGTTTTTT
-	-	TRBV4-2	TRBJ2-7	CASSQDYSPYEQYF	TGTGCCAGCAGCCAAGATTATAGTCCCTACGAGCAGTACTTC
many	TRBD1	TRBV3-1	TRBJ2-2	CASSPLGQANTGELFF	TGTGCCAGCAGCCCCCTGGGACAGGCAAACACCGGGGAGCTGTTTTTT
few	-	TRBV7-9	TRBJ1-6	CASSLVNSPLHF	TGTGCCAGCAGCTTAGTCAATTCACCCCTCCACTTT
many	-	TRBV29-1	TRBJ1-1	CSVVRDGLGNTEAFF	TGCAGCGTTGTCCGGGACGGCCTTGGGAACACTGAAGCTTTCTTT
few	TRBD1	TRBV4-1	TRBJ1-5	CASSLWTGYQPQHF	TGCGCCAGCAGCCTTTGGACAGGGTATCAGCCCCAGCATTTT
many	-	TRBV2	TRBJ1-4	CASSGGAINEKLFF	TGTGCCAGCAGTGGGGGGGCGATTAATGAAAAACTGTTTTTT
many	-	TRBV28	TRBJ2-1	CASSLPRHNEQFF	TGTGCCAGCAGTTTACCCCGGCACAATGAGCAGTTCTTC
few	-	TRBV29-1	TRBJ2-3	CSVPGRVTDTQYF	TGCAGCGTTCCCGGGCGGGTCACAGATACGCAGTATTTT
-	TRBD1	TRBV5-1	TRBJ1-6	CASSLGKGQLNSPLHF	TGCGCCAGCAGCTTAGGGAAGGGACAGCTCAATTCACCCCTCCACTTT
few	-	TRBV11-2	TRBJ1-3	CASSLVVQSSGNTIYF	TGTGCCAGCAGCTTGGTTGTCCAATCCTCTGGAAACACCATATATTTT
many	TRBD2	TRBV7-3	TRBJ2-3	CASSSAGRTDTQYF	TGTGCCAGCAGCTCAGCGGGGCGCACAGATACGCAGTATTTT
many	-	TRBV24-1	TRBJ1-2	CATSEGNYGYTF	TGTGCCACCAGTGAAGGGAACTATGGCTACACCTTC
-	-	TRBV20-1	TRBJ2-1	CSASGPAGSSNEQFF	TGCAGTGCCTCGGGACCAGCGGGCTCCTCCAATGAGCAGTTCTTC
many	-	TRBV12-3/TRBV12-4	TRBJ2-2	CASSLSQGAGELFF	TGTGCCAGCAGTTTATCCCAGGGAGCCGGGGAGCTGTTTTTT
many	-	TRBV3-1	TRBJ1-2	CASSPTQESYGYTF	TGTGCCAGCAGCCCTACACAGGAGTCCTATGGCTACACCTTC
many	-	TRBV7-6	TRBJ1-5	CASSLIRGEQPQHF	TGTGCCAGCAGCTTAATCAGGGGCGAGCAGCCCCAGCATTTT
many	TRBD2	TRBV6-1	TRBJ2-1	CASSSSAGRGDEQFF	TGTGCCAGCAGTTCATCGGCGGGGCGGGGGGATGAGCAGTTCTTC
-	TRBD2	TRBV10-2	TRBJ2-3	CASSELGFSGGAYTQYF	TGCGCCAGCAGTGAGCTGGGCTTTAGCGGGGGGGCGTATACGCAGTATTTT
few	-	TRBV3-1	TRBJ2-7	CASSLNDKRAGSSYEQYF	TGTGCCAGCAGCCTAAACGATAAAAGGGCGGGAAGCTCCTACGAGCAGTACTTC
many	-	TRBV5-1	TRBJ2-5	CASTTGETQYF	TGCGCCAGCACTACGGGAGAGACCCAGTACTTC
-	-	TRBV15	TRBJ1-6	CATSRRAGTGINSPLHF	TGTGCCACCAGCAGGCGTGCCGGAACAGGGATTAATTCACCCCTCCACTTT
-	-	TRBV18	TRBJ1-5	CASSPTTGPNQPQHF	TGTGCCAGCTCCCCAACAACAGGACCCAATCAGCCCCAGCATTTT
many	-	TRBV28	TRBJ1-5	CASSPTLYRGGGNQPQHF	TGTGCCAGCAGTCCCACGTTATACCGGGGCGGCGGCAATCAGCCCCAGCATTTT
few	-	TRBV9	TRBJ1-6	CASSVGVRGNSPLHF	TGTGCCAGCAGTGTGGGGGTAAGAGGAAATTCACCCCTCCACTTT
many	-	TRBV20-1	TRBJ2-3	CSAGLPTDTQYF	TGCAGTGCGGGCCTTCCCACAGATACGCAGTATTTT
few	TRBD1	TRBV18	TRBJ2-7	CASSPPAFETGGVLEQYF	TGTGCCAGCTCACCACCGGCGTTTGAGACAGGGGGCGTTTTGGAGCAGTACTTC
many	-	TRBV2	TRBJ2-7	CASWRGSSYEQYF	TGTGCCAGCTGGAGGGGGAGCTCCTACGAGCAGTACTTC
many	-	TRBV6-6	TRBJ2-2	CASSYGLSSGTGELFF	TGTGCCAGCAGTTACGGTCTATCCTCGGGCACCGGGGAGCTGTTTTTT
many	-	TRBV28	TRBJ2-7	CASSLRGGKSYEQYF	TGTGCCAGCAGTTTAAGGGGCGGGAAATCCTACGAGCAGTACTTC
many	TRBD2	TRBV20-1	TRBJ2-5	CSAGLAGSFQETQYF	TGCAGTGCGGGACTAGCGGGAAGTTTCCAAGAGACCCAGTACTTC
many	TRBD2	TRBV12-3/TRBV12-4	TRBJ2-1	CASSLRTSGNEQFF	TGTGCCAGCAGTTTAAGGACTAGCGGCAATGAGCAGTTCTTC
many	-	TRBV3-1	TRBJ1-1	CASSQGHSGGVSSEAFF	TGTGCCAGCAGCCAAGGACACAGCGGAGGGGTGAGTAGTGAAGCTTTCTTT
many	-	TRBV11-2	TRBJ2-7	CASSLDDRYEQYF	TGTGCCAGCAGCTTAGACGACCGCTACGAGCAGTACTTC
few	-	TRBV14	TRBJ1-1	CASSQVGRSIEAFF	TGTGCCAGCAGCCAAGTAGGCAGGTCAATTGAAGCTTTCTTT
few	-	TRBV2	TRBJ2-2	CASSEADKMFF	TGTGCCAGCAGTGAAGCAGATAAGATGTTTTTT
many	-	TRBV28	TRBJ1-5	CASSNGQYSNQPQHF	TGTGCCAGCAGTAACGGACAATATAGCAATCAGCCCCAGCATTTT
-	TRBD1	TRBV19	TRBJ1-2	CASRPGGLLYGYTF	TGTGCCAGTAGGCCAGGGGGTTTACTCTATGGCTACACCTTC
many	TRBD1	TRBV28	TRBJ2-7	CAGGQGYEQYF	TGTGCCGGGGGACAGGGCTACGAGCAGTACTTC
many	TRBD2	TRBV7-2	TRBJ2-3	CASSFGGGGVYPQYF	TGTGCCAGCAGCTTTGGTGGCGGGGGGGTTTATCCGCAGTATTTT
many	-	TRBV24-1	TRBJ2-6	CATSDLTGANVLTF	TGTGCCACCAGTGATTTGACCGGGGCCAACGTCCTGACTTTC
many	-	TRBV7-9	TRBJ1-1	CASSLGLGPNTEAFF	TGTGCCAGCAGCTTAGGTTTAGGGCCAAACACTGAAGCTTTCTTT
-	TRBD1	TRBV19	TRBJ2-4	CASMGTGDKNIQYF	TGTGCCAGTATGGGGACAGGCGACAAAAACATTCAGTACTTC
-	TRBD2	TRBV10-3	TRBJ2-3	CAISVAGGSDTQYF	TGTGCCATCAGTGTAGCGGGAGGTTCGGATACGCAGTATTTT
many	-	TRBV20-1	TRBJ2-5	CSATPLFNQETQYF	TGCAGTGCCACCCCACTGTTTAACCAGGAGACCCAGTACTTC